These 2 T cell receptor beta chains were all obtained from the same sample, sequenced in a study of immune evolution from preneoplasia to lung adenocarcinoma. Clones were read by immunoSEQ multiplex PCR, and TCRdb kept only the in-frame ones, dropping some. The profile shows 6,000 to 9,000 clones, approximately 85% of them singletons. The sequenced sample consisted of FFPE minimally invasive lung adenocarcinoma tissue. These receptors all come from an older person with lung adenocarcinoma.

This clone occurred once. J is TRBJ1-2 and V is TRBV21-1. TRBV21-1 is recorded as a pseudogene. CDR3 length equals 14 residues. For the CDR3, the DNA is TGTGCCAGCAGCAAACCGGGACTAAGGGGTGGCTACACCTTC. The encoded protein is CASSKPGLRGGYTF.

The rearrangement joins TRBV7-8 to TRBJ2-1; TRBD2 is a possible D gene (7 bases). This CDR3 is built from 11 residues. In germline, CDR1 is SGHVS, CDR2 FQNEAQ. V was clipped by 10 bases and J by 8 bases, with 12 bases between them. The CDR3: CATKGGDEQFF. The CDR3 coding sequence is TGTGCCACCAAAGGGGGGGATGAGCAGTTCTTC.